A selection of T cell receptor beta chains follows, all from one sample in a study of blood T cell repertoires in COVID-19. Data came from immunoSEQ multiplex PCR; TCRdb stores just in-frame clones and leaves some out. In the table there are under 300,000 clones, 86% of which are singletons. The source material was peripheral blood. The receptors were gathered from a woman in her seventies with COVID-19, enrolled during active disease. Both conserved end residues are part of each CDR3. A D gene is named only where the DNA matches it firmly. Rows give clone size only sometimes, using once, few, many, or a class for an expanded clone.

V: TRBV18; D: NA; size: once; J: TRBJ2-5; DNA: TGTGCCAGCTCACCAGGGGCAAGGGGAGGAGAGACCCAGTACTTC; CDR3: CASSPGARGGETQYF
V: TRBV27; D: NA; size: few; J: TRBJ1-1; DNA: TGTGCCAGCAGTTTATCGTTTAGACAGCCTGAAGCTTTCTTT; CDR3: CASSLSFRQPEAFF
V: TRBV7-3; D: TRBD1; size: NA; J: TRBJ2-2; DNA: TGTGCCAGCAGCCCGACAGGGTTTACGGGGGAGCTGTTTTTT; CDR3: CASSPTGFTGELFF
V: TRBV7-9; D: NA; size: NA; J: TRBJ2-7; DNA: TGTGCCAGCAGCTTTATTCATGGCGGGGACTACGAGCAGTACTTC; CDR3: CASSFIHGGDYEQYF
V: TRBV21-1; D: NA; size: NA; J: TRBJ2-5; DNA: TGTGCCGGACGCACGGACAGGGGCTCGGAGACCCAGTACTTC; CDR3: CAGRTDRGSETQYF
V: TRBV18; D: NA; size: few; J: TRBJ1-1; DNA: TGTGCCAGCTCACAGGGACACTTGAACACTGAAGCTTTCTTT; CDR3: CASSQGHLNTEAFF
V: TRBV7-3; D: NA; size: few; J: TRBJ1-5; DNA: TGTGCCAGCAGCCCCCACCGGGAGGCGGGGTTCTATAGCAATCAGCCCCAGCATTTT; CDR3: CASSPHREAGFYSNQPQHF
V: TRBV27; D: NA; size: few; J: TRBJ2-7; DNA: TGTGCCAGCAGTGGTTCAGGGCGTAGCGAGCAGTACTTC; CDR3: CASSGSGRSEQYF
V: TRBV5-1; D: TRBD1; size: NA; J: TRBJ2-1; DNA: TGCGCCAGCAGCTTGGCCGGACAGGGTGTTGAGCAGTTCTTC; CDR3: CASSLAGQGVEQFF
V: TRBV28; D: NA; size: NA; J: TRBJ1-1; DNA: TGTGCCAGCAGTTTAGCAGGGACTGAAGCTTTCTTT; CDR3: CASSLAGTEAFF
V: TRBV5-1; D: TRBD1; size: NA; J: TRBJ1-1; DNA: TGCGCCAGCAGCTCGGAAAAAAACAGGGGCGCTGAAGCTTTCTTT; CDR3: CASSSEKNRGAEAFF
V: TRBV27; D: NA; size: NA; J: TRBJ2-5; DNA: TGTGCCAGCAGTTTATCCGCCAGTGGAGAGACCCAGTACTTC; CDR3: CASSLSASGETQYF
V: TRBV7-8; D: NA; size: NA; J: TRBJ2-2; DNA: TGTGCCAGCAGCTTTACGGTGTCAGGCCCCACCGGGGAGCTGTTTTTT; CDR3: CASSFTVSGPTGELFF
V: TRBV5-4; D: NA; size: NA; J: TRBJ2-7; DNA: TGTGCCAGCAGCTTGACGGGGGGCCGCTACGAGCAGTACTTC; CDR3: CASSLTGGRYEQYF
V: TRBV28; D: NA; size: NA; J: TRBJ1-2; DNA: TGTGCCAGCAGTCCTCCGGGACTTAGGGGCTATGGCTACACCTTC; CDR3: CASSPPGLRGYGYTF
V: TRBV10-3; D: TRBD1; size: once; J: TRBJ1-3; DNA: TGTGCCATCAGTGAGTCTGCGACAGGGACTGGAAACACCATATATTTT; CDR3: CAISESATGTGNTIYF
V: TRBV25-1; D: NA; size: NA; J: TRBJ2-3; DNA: TGTGCCAGCAGTGAATCCCTCCTAGCCACTCGTGGGAATACGCAGTATTTT; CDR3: CASSESLLATRGNTQYF
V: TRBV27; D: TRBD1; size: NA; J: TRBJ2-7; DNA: TGTGCCAGCAGACCCAAGGGGGCGTATCTATACGAGCAGTACTTC; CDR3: CASRPKGAYLYEQYF
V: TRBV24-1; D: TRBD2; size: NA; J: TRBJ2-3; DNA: TGTGCCACCAGTGATTGGTCTAGCGGGGTCACAGATACGCAGTATTTT; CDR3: CATSDWSSGVTDTQYF
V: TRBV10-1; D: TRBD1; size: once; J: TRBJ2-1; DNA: TGCGCCAGCAGTGCCTCTTTTACAGGGGGCCAAGCCTACAATGAGCAGTTCTTC; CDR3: CASSASFTGGQAYNEQFF
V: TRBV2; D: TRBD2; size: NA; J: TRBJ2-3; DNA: TGTGCCAGCACCCAAGGAGGACTAGCGGCATCAGATACGCAGTATTTT; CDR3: CASTQGGLAASDTQYF
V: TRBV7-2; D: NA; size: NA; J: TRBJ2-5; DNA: TGTGCCAGCAGCTTAGTCGCGGGGGCGGAGACCCAGTACTTC; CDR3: CASSLVAGAETQYF
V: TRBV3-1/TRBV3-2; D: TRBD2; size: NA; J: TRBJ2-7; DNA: TGTGCCAGCAGCCGATTAGCGGGGGGCTCCTACGAGCAGTACTTC; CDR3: CASSRLAGGSYEQYF
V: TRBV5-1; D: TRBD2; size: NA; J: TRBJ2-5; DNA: TGCGCCAGCAGCTTGGGAGCTAGCGGGGGGAAAGAGACCCAGTACTTC; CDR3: CASSLGASGGKETQYF